One sample yielded the 24 T cell receptor beta chains listed below, sequenced in a study of blood T cell dynamics during melanoma immunotherapy. The method was immunoSEQ multiplex PCR; TCRdb's version includes in-frame clones alone and lacks a portion of them. In the table there are about 19,000 clones, approximately 90% of which are singletons. Time point given: week 3, after first cycle of checkpoint inhibitor. This specimen consisted of blood, obtained from a patient treated with checkpoint blockade. These receptors originate from a human donor with melanoma.

The chain uses TRBV30 and TRBJ1-4; 7 bases line up with TRBD1. Trimming at V came to 4 bases and at J to 4 bases, leaving 6 bases not matched to a gene. Germline CDR1 and CDR2: GTSNPN and SVGIG (reference sequence). The CDR3 is 14 residues long. CDR3 amino acids: CAWKQGQNNEKLFF. The CDR3, as DNA: TGTGCCTGGAAACAGGGACAGAATAATGAAAAACTGTTTTTT.

The chain is built from TRBV27 and TRBJ2-7, with TRBD2 matching 8 bases. The junction had 5 bases not matched to a gene; V was cut back by 2 bases and J by 2 bases. Germline V gene sequence: CDR1 MNHEY, CDR2 SMNVEV (reference sequence). CDR3 length: 15 amino acids. The CDR3 protein is CASSLGREDPYEQYF. CDR3 DNA sequence: TGTGCCAGCAGTTTAGGGCGGGAGGACCCCTACGAGCAGTACTTC.

The V gene is TRBV28, the J gene TRBJ2-3; TRBD1 matches at 8 bases. Trimming cost V 7 bases and J 4 bases; bases outside gene matches: 4. Germline V lookup: CDR1 MDHEN, CDR2 SYDVKM. This CDR3 has 13 amino acids. CDR3 region: CASTEQGADTQYF. The CDR3 DNA reads as TGTGCCAGCACCGAACAGGGGGCAGATACGCAGTATTTT.

This sequence joins TRBV2 and TRBJ2-1, with 9 bases identical to TRBD1. Germline V lookup: CDR1 SNHLY, CDR2 FYNNEI. V gave up 10 bases and J gave up 7 bases; unmatched junction bases: 8. This CDR3 contains 13 residues. DNA of the CDR3: TGTGCCACGGCCCAGGGGACAGGGAATGAGCAGTTCTTC. It yields the protein CATAQGTGNEQFF.

This chain connects TRBV27 to TRBJ1-5; D ambiguous. Germline V CDR1 and CDR2: MNHEY, SMNVEV (reference sequence). This CDR3 is 14 amino acids long. With 3 bases removed from V and 2 bases from J, the gap between germline ends came to 8 bases. The CDR3 loop is CASSFTGGNQPQHF. The CDR3 region has the DNA TGTGCCAGCAGTTTTACGGGTGGCAATCAGCCCCAGCATTTT.

The chain joins TRBV5-8 to TRBJ1-1, with 12 bases fitting TRBD1. Germline loops: CDR1 SGHTS, CDR2 YDEGEE. This CDR3 is built from 13 residues. The ends lost 0 bases at V and 11 bases at J; junction bases unmatched: 2. The CDR3 sequence is CASSLVGQGAAFF. The CDR3 nucleotides are TGTGCCAGCAGCTTGGTGGGACAGGGGGCGGCTTTCTTT. The whole variable domain, remainder taken from reference TRBV5-8 and TRBJ1-1, is EAGVTQSPTHLIKTRGQQATLRCSPISGHTSVYWYQQALGLGLQFLLWYDEGEERNRGNFPPRFSGRQFPNYSSELNVNALELEDSALYLCASSLVGQGAAFFGQGTRLTVV.

This clone was seen only once. The chain recombines TRBV5-4 with TRBJ1-1; D perhaps matches TRBD1 (5 bases). CDR3 length: 15 residues. Deletions cut 4 bases from V and 5 bases from J, with 18 bases between. The germline V gene has CDR1 SGHNT and CDR2 YYREEE (reference sequence). CDR3 DNA: TGTGCCAGCAGCCCCCCCGGGGACCAAGAGACTGAAGCTTTCTTT. Translated: CASSPPGDQETEAFF.

This chain links TRBV7-9 with TRBJ1-2, with TRBD1 as a possible D gene (5 bases). Trimming stripped 1 base from V and 0 bases from J, with 9 bases between. Germline CDR1 and CDR2: SEHNR and FQNEAQ (reference sequence). The CDR3 totals 15 residues. The CDR3 here is CASSLETATNYGYTF. CDR3 sequence (DNA): TGTGCCAGCAGCTTAGAGACAGCAACTAACTATGGCTACACCTTC.

This clone was picked up a small number of times. V is TRBV29-1 and J is TRBJ1-2; no definite D call. Germline assignment: CDR1 SQVTM and CDR2 ANQGSEA. V gave up 6 bases and J gave up 5 bases, with 13 bases separating them. The CDR3 contains 12 residues. CDR3 amino acids: CSVSGGNYGYTF. The DNA for the CDR3 is TGCAGCGTCTCGGGAGGGAATTATGGCTACACCTTC.

The V call is TRBV6-6, the J call TRBJ2-1; a possible D gene is TRBD2 (6 bases). This CDR3 is 13 amino acids long. Trimming left V 8 bases short and J 4 bases short, with 12 bases between. Germline V gene data show CDR1 as MNHNY and CDR2 as SVGAGI (reference sequence). Written as DNA, the CDR3 is TGTGCCAGCTCCCCGGGACTTTACAATGAGCAGTTCTTC. It translates to CASSPGLYNEQFF.

CDR3 residues: CASSLYGGRLSGELFF. CDR3 bases: TGTGCCAGCAGCCTCTACGGGGGGAGGCTCTCCGGGGAGCTGTTTTTT. The rearrangement uses TRBV7-2 and TRBJ2-2, with 7 bases matching TRBD2. Germline assignment: CDR1 SGHTA and CDR2 FQGNSA. The junction had 12 bases not matched to a gene; V was cut back by 5 bases and J by 6 bases. The CDR3 contains 16 residues. Supplemented by reference TRBV7-2 and TRBJ2-2, the full variable domain reads GAGVSQSPSNKVTEKGKDVELRCDPISGHTALYWYRQSLGQGLEFLIYFQGNSAPDKSGLPSDRFSAERTGGSVSTLTIQRTQQEDSAVYLCASSLYGGRLSGELFFGEGSRLTVL.

The V and J genes are TRBV4-1 and TRBJ2-3; D uncertain. The germline CDR1 and CDR2 sequences are MGHRA and YSYEKL. Trimming left V 4 bases short and J 2 bases short, with 7 bases between. This CDR3 is built from 13 residues. For the CDR3, the DNA is TGCGCCAGCAGCCTCAAATACACAGATACGCAGTATTTT. It is translated as CASSLKYTDTQYF.

This rearrangement joins TRBV2 to TRBJ2-2; D may be TRBD2 (6 bases). The CDR3 has 15 residues. Germline CDR1 and CDR2: SNHLY and FYNNEI. The V end was cut by 2 bases, the J end by 3 bases, with 10 bases between. The CDR3 region has the DNA TGTGCCAGCAGTGAACGGCCGGGGGACACCGGGGAGCTGTTTTTT. Translation gives CASSERPGDTGELFF.

This chain joins TRBV9 and TRBJ2-2; D possibly corresponds to TRBD2 (6 bases). CDR3 size: 17 residues. Germline V gene sequence: CDR1 SGDLS, CDR2 YYNGEE. Trimming took 1 base from V and 2 from J, leaving 15 bases between them. In nucleotides, the CDR3 is TGTGCCAGCAGCGTATACGGTGCGGGATCTAACACCGGGGAGCTGTTTTTT. It is translated as CASSVYGAGSNTGELFF.

CDR3 loop: CASSIRTSCKETQYF. The CDR3 nucleotides are TGTGCCAGCAGCATACGGACTAGCTGTAAAGAGACCCAGTACTTC. This chain joins TRBV21-1 and TRBJ2-5; the listed D gene, TRBD2, was not tested against the DNA. TRBV21-1 represents a pseudogene. The CDR3 has 15 amino acids.

The chain couples TRBV29-1 to TRBJ2-5; the match to TRBD2 covers 11 bases. The V gene end was trimmed by 0 bases and the J gene end by 3 bases; junction bases not matched to a gene: 6. This CDR3 is 16 amino acids long. CDR1 and CDR2 from the germline V gene are SQVTM and ANQGSEA. The CDR3: CSVEDSGTSGKETQYF. CDR3 nucleotides: TGCAGCGTTGAAGATTCAGGGACTAGCGGAAAAGAGACCCAGTACTTC.

The chain joins TRBV6-5 to TRBJ2-3, with 8 bases aligning to TRBD1. The CDR3 spans 15 residues. Germline V lookup: CDR1 MNHEY, CDR2 SVGAGI. The J segment lost 4 bases and the V segment lost 8 bases, leaving 11 bases of the junction unmatched. CDR3 loop: CASGTDRDVADTQYF. The CDR3 region has the DNA TGTGCCAGCGGGACGGACAGGGACGTCGCAGATACGCAGTATTTT.

This clone was detected a few times. V and J are TRBV5-6 and TRBJ2-1; 9 positions agree with TRBD2. This CDR3 comprises 16 residues. The V gene's germline CDR1 is SGHDT and CDR2 YYEEEE. Germline trimming cut 4 bases from V and 3 bases from J; bases unmatched to any gene: 8. The CDR3 sequence is CASSLSATSGYNEQFF. The CDR3 DNA reads TGTGCCAGCAGCCTTTCGGCGACTAGCGGCTACAATGAGCAGTTCTTC.

The chain has TRBV7-9 and TRBJ2-2, with 12 bases matching TRBD2. V lost 5 bases to trimming and J lost 7 bases; unmatched junction nucleotides: 5. Germline CDR1 is SEHNR and CDR2 is FQNEAQ (reference sequence). CDR3 length: 15 residues. The CDR3 region is CASSLRTSGIGELFF. As DNA, the CDR3 is TGTGCCAGCAGCCTCCGGACTAGCGGGATCGGGGAGCTGTTTTTT.

The chain employs TRBV7-2 and TRBJ2-3; the D is unclear. Germline V gives CDR1 SGHTA, CDR2 FQGNSA. V lost 5 bases and J lost 2, with 14 bases in between. The CDR3 has 15 residues. As DNA, the CDR3 is TGTGCCAGCAGCCCAGGCCTGGGGATCACAGATACGCAGTATTTT. It is translated as CASSPGLGITDTQYF.

This sequence joins TRBV19 and TRBJ2-7; D is tentatively TRBD1 or TRBD2 (5 bases each). V was pared by 5 bases and J by 2 bases, with 16 bases between. The germline V gene encodes CDR1 LNHDA and CDR2 SQIVND (reference sequence). The CDR3 has 15 amino acids. CDR3 protein: CASSLGTGAPYEQYF. CDR3 sequence (DNA): TGTGCCAGTAGTCTAGGGACCGGGGCCCCCTACGAGCAGTACTTC.

This clone was seen only a few times. The rearrangement links TRBV29-1 to TRBJ2-7, with 11 bases that match TRBD1. The CDR3 covers 16 residues. After removal of 4 bases from V and 0 bases from J, the junction contained 8 bases not matched to a gene. CDR1 and CDR2 from the germline V gene are SQVTM and ANQGSEA. CDR3 nucleotide sequence: TGCAGCGTTGGGGACAGGGGGAATCCTTCCTCCTACGAGCAGTACTTC. It specifies CSVGDRGNPSSYEQYF.

This clone was found a few times. V and J are TRBV27 and TRBJ1-6, with 8 bases fitting TRBD1. CDR1 is MNHEY and CDR2 is SMNVEV in the germline V gene (reference sequence). The CDR3 runs 15 residues. J was trimmed by 4 bases and V by 8 bases; bases with no gene match: 7. CDR3 in amino acids: CASGSTGDYNSPLHF. The CDR3, as DNA: TGTGCCAGCGGCTCGACAGGGGATTATAATTCACCCCTCCACTTT.

The V call is TRBV29-1, the J call TRBJ1-2, with a possible D match to TRBD1 (5 bases). V lost 8 bases and J lost 6, with 13 bases in between. CDR3 length: 11 amino acids. Germline loops: CDR1 SQVTM, CDR2 ANQGSEA. CDR3 in amino acids: CSIQGWDGYTF. CDR3 DNA sequence: TGCAGCATCCAGGGTTGGGATGGCTACACCTTC.